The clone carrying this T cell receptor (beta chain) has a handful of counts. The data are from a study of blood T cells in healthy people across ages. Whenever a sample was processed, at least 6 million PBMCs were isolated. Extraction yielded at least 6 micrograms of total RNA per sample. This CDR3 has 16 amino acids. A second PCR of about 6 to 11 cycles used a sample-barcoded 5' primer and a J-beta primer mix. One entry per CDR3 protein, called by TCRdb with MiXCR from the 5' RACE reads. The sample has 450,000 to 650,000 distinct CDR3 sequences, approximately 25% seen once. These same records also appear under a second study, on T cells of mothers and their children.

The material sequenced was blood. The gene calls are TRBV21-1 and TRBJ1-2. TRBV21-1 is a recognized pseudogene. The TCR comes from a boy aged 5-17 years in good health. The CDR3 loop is CASSKAVEEVTYGYTF. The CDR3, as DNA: TGTGCCAGCAGCAAAGCTGTTGAAGAAGTAACCTATGGCTACACCTTC.